This T cell receptor (beta chain) originates from a study of human T cells and chemical hapten exposure. Study as a whole: Patients were given diphenylcyclopropenone on the scalp weekly across the approximately 25-week study.

The CDR3 loop spans 14 amino acids. Germline CDR1 and CDR2: DFQATT and SNEGSKA (reference sequence). As to this clonotype: A junction boundary mismatches the germline segment, possibly from a read error.

TCRdb reprocessed the RACE reads with MiXCR, giving one entry per CDR3 protein. The sample carries some 89,000 distinct CDR3 sequences, roughly a tenth recorded once. Described time point: patch test 2, 6 weeks after DPC sensitization. Treatment here: therapeutic diphenylcyclopropenone sensitization with weekly scalp DPC. The study enrolled 18 to 70-year-old alopecia patients suitable for DPC. Before extraction, the whole blood was not fractionated, and total RNA was taken from it. This sample comprised whole blood, obtained in connection with sensitization to the hapten diphenylcyclopropenone (DPC). The genes are TRBV20-1 and TRBJ2-3, with TRBD2 matching over 12 bases. The sequence derives from a woman in her thirties with alopecia areata. Some clones in this sample may be carry-over from other donors' samples. This CDR3 is CSAETSGGTDTQYF. The CDR3 region has the DNA TGCAGTGCTGAGACTAGCGGGGGCACGGATACGCAGTATTTT.